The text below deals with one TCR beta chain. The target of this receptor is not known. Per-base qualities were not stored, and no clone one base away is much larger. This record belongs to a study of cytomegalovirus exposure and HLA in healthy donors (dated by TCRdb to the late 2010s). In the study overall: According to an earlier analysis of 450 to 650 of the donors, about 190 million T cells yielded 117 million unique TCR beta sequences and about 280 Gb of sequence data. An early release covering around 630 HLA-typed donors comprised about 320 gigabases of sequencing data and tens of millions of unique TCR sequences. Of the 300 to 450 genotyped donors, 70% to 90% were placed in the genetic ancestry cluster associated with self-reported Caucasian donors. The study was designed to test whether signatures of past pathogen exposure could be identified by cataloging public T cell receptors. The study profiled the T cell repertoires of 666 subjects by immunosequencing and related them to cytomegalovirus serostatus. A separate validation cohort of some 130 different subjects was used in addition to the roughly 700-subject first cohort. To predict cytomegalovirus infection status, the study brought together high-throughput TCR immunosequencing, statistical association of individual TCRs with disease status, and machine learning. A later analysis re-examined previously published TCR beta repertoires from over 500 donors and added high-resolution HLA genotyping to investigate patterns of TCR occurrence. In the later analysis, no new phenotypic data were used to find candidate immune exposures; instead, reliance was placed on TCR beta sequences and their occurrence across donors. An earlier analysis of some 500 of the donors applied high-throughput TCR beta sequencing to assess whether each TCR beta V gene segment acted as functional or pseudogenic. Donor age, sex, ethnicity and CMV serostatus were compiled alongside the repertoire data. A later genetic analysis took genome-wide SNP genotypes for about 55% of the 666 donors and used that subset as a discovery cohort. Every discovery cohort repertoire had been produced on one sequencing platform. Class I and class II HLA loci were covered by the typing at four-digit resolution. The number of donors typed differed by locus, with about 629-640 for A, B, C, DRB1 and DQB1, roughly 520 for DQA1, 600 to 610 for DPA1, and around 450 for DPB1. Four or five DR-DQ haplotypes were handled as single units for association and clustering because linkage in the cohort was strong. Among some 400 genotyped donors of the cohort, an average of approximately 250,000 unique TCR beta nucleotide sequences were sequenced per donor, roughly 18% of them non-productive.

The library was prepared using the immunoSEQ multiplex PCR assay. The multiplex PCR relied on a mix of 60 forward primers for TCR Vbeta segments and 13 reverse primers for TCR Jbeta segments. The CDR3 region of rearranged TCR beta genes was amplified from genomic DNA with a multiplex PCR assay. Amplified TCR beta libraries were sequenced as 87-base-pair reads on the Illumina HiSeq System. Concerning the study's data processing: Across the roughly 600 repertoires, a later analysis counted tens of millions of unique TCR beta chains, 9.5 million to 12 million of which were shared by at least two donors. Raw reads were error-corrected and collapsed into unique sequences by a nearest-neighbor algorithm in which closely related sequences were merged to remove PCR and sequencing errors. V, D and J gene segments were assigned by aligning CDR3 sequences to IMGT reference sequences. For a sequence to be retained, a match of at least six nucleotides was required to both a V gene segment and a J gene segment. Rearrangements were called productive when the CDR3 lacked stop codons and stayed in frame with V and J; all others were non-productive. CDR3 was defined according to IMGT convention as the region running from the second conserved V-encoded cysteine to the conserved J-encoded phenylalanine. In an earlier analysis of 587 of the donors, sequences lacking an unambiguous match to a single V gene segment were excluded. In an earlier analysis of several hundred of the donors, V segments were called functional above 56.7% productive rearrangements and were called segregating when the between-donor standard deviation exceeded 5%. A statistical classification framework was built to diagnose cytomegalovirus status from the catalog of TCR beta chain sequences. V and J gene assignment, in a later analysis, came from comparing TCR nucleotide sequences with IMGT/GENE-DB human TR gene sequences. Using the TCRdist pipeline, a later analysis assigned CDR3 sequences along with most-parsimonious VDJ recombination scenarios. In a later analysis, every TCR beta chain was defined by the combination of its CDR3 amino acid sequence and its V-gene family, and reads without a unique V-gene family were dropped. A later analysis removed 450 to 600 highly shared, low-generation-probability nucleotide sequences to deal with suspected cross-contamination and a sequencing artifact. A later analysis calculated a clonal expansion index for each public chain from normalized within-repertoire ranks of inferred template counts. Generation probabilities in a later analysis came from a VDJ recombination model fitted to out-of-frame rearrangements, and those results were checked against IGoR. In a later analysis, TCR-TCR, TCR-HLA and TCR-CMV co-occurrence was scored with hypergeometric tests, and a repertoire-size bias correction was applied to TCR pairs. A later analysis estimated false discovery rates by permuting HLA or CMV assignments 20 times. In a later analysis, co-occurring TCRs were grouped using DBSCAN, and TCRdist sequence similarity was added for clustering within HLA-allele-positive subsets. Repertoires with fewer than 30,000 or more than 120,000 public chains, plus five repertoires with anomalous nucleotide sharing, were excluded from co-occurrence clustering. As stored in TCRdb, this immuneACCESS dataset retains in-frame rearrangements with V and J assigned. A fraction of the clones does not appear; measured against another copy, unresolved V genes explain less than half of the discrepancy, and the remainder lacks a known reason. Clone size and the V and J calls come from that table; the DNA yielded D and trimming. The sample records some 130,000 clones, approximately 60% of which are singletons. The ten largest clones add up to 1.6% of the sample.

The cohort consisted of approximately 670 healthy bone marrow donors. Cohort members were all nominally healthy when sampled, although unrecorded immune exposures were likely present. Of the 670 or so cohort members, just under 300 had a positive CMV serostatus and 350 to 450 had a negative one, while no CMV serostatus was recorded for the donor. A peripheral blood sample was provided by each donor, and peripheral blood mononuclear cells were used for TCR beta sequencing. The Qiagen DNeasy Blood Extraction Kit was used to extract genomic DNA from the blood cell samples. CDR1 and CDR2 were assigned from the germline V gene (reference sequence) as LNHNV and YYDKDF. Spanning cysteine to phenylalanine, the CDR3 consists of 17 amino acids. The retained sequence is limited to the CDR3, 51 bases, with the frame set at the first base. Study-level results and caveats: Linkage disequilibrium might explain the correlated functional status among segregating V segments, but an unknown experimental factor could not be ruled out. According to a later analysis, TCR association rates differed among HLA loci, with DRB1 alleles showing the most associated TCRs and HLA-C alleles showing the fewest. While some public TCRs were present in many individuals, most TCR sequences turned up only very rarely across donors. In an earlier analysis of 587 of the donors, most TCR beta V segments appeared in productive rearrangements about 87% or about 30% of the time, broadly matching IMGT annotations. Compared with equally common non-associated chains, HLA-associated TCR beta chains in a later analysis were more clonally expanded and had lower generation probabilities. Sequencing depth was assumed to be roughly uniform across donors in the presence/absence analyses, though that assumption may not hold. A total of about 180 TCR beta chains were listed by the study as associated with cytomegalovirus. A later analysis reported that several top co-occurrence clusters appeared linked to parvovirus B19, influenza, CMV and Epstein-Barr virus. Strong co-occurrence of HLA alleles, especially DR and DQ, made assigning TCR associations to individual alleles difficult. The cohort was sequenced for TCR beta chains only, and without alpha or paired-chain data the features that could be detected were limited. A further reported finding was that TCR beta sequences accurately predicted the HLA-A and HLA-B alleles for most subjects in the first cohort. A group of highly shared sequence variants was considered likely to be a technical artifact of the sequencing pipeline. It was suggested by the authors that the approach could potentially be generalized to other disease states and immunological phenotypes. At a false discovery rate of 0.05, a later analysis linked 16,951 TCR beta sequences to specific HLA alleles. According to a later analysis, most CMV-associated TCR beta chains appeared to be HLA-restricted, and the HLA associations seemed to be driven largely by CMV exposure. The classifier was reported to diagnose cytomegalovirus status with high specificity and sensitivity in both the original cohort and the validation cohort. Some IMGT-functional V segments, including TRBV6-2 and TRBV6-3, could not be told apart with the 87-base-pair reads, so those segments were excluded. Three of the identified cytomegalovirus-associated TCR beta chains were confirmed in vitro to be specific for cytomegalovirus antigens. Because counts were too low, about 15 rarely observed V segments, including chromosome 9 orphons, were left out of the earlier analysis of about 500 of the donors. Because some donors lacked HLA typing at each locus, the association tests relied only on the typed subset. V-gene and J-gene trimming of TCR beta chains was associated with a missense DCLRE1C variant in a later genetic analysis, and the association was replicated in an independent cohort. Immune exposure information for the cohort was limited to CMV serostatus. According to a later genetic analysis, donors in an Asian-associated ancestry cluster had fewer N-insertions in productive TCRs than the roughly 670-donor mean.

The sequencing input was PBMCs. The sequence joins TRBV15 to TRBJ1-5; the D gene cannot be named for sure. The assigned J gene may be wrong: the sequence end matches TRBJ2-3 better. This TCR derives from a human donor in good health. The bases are TGTGCCACCAGCAGAGATCGAGTGACGGCAATACCACAGCCCCAGTATTTT. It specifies CATSRDRVTAIPQPQYF.